The 25 T cell receptor beta chains in this list originate from one sample, sequenced in a study of beta chain features in type 1 diabetes. Expressed TCRB transcripts were sequenced because the entire RNA isolate underwent reverse transcription. TCRdb keeps only in-frame clones here, not all; method: immunoSEQ multiplex PCR. The sample has about 320,000 clones; approximately 15% are singletons. Material for sequencing was central memory CD4+ T cells from blood. Every receptor here comes from a man younger than 45 in good health.

The chain recombines TRBV6-5 with TRBJ2-7; 7 bases fit TRBD1. V dropped 9 bases and J dropped 1; count of bases not matched to a gene: 6. The germline gives CDR1 MNHEY, CDR2 SVGAGI. This CDR3 has 13 amino acids. This CDR3 reads CASSSGQSYEQYV. The CDR3 coding sequence is TGTGCCAGTTCCTCGGGACAGTCCTACGAGCAGTACGTC.

In its sample, this clone was seen many times. This chain joins TRBV7-8 and TRBJ2-1; unclear D gene. V was shortened by 5 bases and J by 3 bases, with 11 bases between the two germline ends. The CDR3 runs 14 residues. Per the germline V gene, CDR1 is SGHVS and CDR2 is FQNEAQ. The CDR3 DNA reads TGTGCCAGCAGCCCCCGCCTCGACTACAATGAGCAGTTCTTC. Amino acids: CASSPRLDYNEQFF.

This clone was counted only a few times. V gene TRBV4-3 combines with J gene TRBJ2-7; maybe TRBD1 (5 bases). This CDR3 has 14 amino acids. Trimming left V 0 bases short and J 3 bases short, with 9 bases between. Germline V gene sequence: CDR1 LGHNA, CDR2 YSLEER. The DNA of the CDR3 is TGCGCCAGCAGCCAAGAACCAGGGTACTACGAGCAGTACTTC. It yields the protein CASSQEPGYYEQYF.

A few counts support this clone. CDR3 sequence reads: CASSRDYNEQFF. CDR3 DNA sequence: TGTGCCAGCAGTCGAGACTACAATGAGCAGTTCTTC. The rearrangement links TRBV14 to TRBJ2-1; D call uncertain. Germline V lookup: CDR1 SGHDN, CDR2 FVKESK. V dropped 6 bases and J dropped 3 bases, with 6 bases sitting between them. This CDR3 is 12 amino acids long.

The chain is built from TRBV7-2 and TRBJ2-3, with 9 positions matching TRBD2. Trimming at V came to 4 bases and at J to 2 bases, leaving 7 bases not matched to a gene. Germline V gives CDR1 SGHTA, CDR2 FQGNSA. The CDR3 sequence is 16 residues long. CDR3 sequence (DNA): TGTGCCAGCAGCTCACGCCTAGCGGGAATCACAGATACGCAGTATTTT. Translating gives CASSSRLAGITDTQYF.

CDR3 bases: TGTGCCAGCAGCTTAGATAGGGGTTCCCCTGAAAAACTGTTTTTT. Protein: CASSLDRGSPEKLFF. The chain carries TRBV7-2 and TRBJ1-4, with D tentatively TRBD1 (5 bases). The CDR3 extends over 15 amino acids. Trimming removed 1 base from V and 7 bases from J, with 13 bases in between. The germline CDR1 and CDR2 sequences are SGHTA and FQGNSA.

V is TRBV11-2 and J is TRBJ2-2; TRBD1 aligns across 7 bases. V trimming: 4 bases; J trimming: 0 bases; junction bases outside the gene matches: 2. Germline V gene lookup returns CDR1 SGHAT and CDR2 FQNNGV. The CDR3 extends over 15 amino acids. CDR3 DNA: TGTGCCAGCAGCTACAGGGGCGCGAACACCGGGGAGCTGTTTTTT. Amino acid sequence: CASSYRGANTGELFF.

The CDR3 DNA reads TGCGCCAGCAGCCGTAAGGACGGGACAGGGGGCGCCGATAGGTATGGCTACACCTTC. Translating it yields CASSRKDGTGGADRYGYTF. The V and J genes are TRBV5-1 and TRBJ1-2; TRBD1 agrees at 12 bases. Trimming removed 4 bases from V and 5 bases from J; junction bases left unmatched: 18. The length of the CDR3 is 19 residues. Germline loops: CDR1 SGHRS, CDR2 YFSETQ.

This clone was counted a single time. The V gene is TRBV5-1, the J gene TRBJ2-3; D might be TRBD1 or TRBD2, each matching 5 bases. Trimming stripped 1 base from V and 2 bases from J, with 8 bases between. Germline V gene lookup returns CDR1 SGHRS and CDR2 YFSETQ. The CDR3 is 14 amino acids. This CDR3 is CASSLSGTTDTQYF. As DNA, the CDR3 is TGCGCCAGCAGCTTGAGTGGGACCACAGATACGCAGTATTTT.

In this sample, this clone turned up a few times. The chain combines TRBV20-1 with TRBJ1-1; D is ambiguous. The CDR3 is made up of 10 amino acids. With 6 bases removed from V and 8 bases from J, the gap between germline ends came to 10 bases. CDR1 and CDR2 from the germline V gene are DFQATT and SNEGSKA (reference sequence). The CDR3: CSASLTEAFF. CDR3 nucleotides: TGCAGTGCGTCGCTAACGGAAGCTTTCTTT.

This clone was detected a few times. The CDR3 DNA follows: TGTGCCACCAGCACCGACGGTCGGGACAATCAGCCCCAGCATTTT. It yields the protein CATSTDGRDNQPQHF. The chain couples TRBV15 to TRBJ1-5; no reliable D call. The germline V gene encodes CDR1 LNHNV and CDR2 YYDKDF (reference sequence). Deletions cut 4 bases from V and 3 bases from J, with 13 bases between. This CDR3 has 15 amino acids. Using reference TRBV15 and TRBJ1-5 for the parts outside the CDR3, the full variable domain is DAMVIQNPRYQVTQFGKPVTLSCSQTLNHNVMYWYQQKSSQAPKLLFHYYDKDFNNEADTPDNFQSRRPNTSFCFLDIRSPGLGDTAMYLCATSTDGRDNQPQHFGDGTRLSIL.

The gene calls are TRBV5-1 and TRBJ2-3; TRBD1 matches 11 bases. CDR1 and CDR2 (germline): SGHRS, YFSETQ. CDR3 length equals 15 residues. V dropped 5 bases and J dropped 4; count of bases not matched to a gene: 6. The CDR3 DNA reads TGCGCCAGCAGGCCGCAGGGACAGGGGGCAGATACGCAGTATTTT. Encoded protein: CASRPQGQGADTQYF.

V usage is TRBV9 and J usage is TRBJ2-1; D tentatively fits TRBD1 or TRBD2 (5 bases each). From germline, CDR1 is SGDLS and CDR2 YYNGEE. The CDR3 length is 14 residues. Trimming removed 3 bases at V and 9 bases at J, with 16 bases between. CDR3 nucleotides: TGTGCCAGCAGCGCCTCATTGCATGGGGGTGAGCAGTTCTTC. It translates to CASSASLHGGEQFF.

The J gene is TRBJ2-1, the V gene TRBV30; TRBD2 matches 13 bases. Germline lookup yields CDR1 GTSNPN and CDR2 SVGIG (reference sequence). This CDR3 spans 15 amino acids. V was pared by 7 bases and J by 7 bases, with 10 bases of the junction left unmatched. In DNA form, the CDR3 reads TGTGCCTCGAGACTAGCGGGAGGTTTGGGTAATGAGCAGTTCTTC. It translates to CASRLAGGLGNEQFF.

This rearrangement joins TRBV10-3 to TRBJ2-7, with D tentatively TRBD1 or TRBD2 (5 bases each). The V gene lost 7 bases and the J gene lost 7 bases, with 11 bases spanning the gap. Germline V gives CDR1 ENHRY, CDR2 SYGVKD. The CDR3 sequence is 11 residues long. The CDR3 bases are TGTGCCATCAAAGAGAGGGGAGAGCAGTACTTC. It is translated as CAIKERGEQYF.

In the case of this clone: Other nucleotide sequences from this sample produce the same CDR3. The chain combines TRBV12-5 with TRBJ1-5; TRBD1 might be the D (5 bases). The CDR3 sequence is 14 residues long. Trimming shortened V by 1 base and J by 7 bases, and 11 bases separated the two germline ends. Looked up from germline, CDR1 is LGHNT and CDR2 is FRNRAP. In DNA, the CDR3 is TGTGCTAGTGGTTTGGGGGGGTCCGGGCAGCCCCAGCATTTT. As protein: CASGLGGSGQPQHF. Looking up the rest from reference TRBV12-5 and TRBJ1-5 gives the full variable domain: DARVTQTPRHKVTEMGQEVTMRCQPILGHNTVFWYRQTMMQGLELLAYFRNRAPLDDSGMPKDRFSAEMPDATLATLKIQPSEPRDSAVYFCASGLGGSGQPQHFGDGTRLSIL.

The chain couples TRBV7-9 to TRBJ1-1, with 11 bases that match TRBD1. V shed 4 bases and J 4 bases; nucleotides not matched to a gene: 5. This CDR3 is built from 15 residues. The germline gives CDR1 SEHNR, CDR2 FQNEAQ (reference sequence). CDR3 protein: CASSSGTGGITEAFF. The CDR3, as DNA: TGTGCCAGCAGCTCAGGGACAGGGGGAATCACTGAAGCTTTCTTT. Variable domain in full (rest from reference TRBV7-9 and TRBJ1-1): DTGVSQNPRHKITKRGQNVTFRCDPISEHNRLYWYRQTLGQGPEFLTYFQNEAQLEKSRLLSDRFSAERPKGSFSTLEIQRTEQGDSAMYLCASSSGTGGITEAFFGQGTRLTVV.

This clone was seen more than once but under ten times. V usage is TRBV19 and J usage is TRBJ2-5; 12 positions match TRBD1. The CDR3 covers 15 residues. Germline lookup yields CDR1 LNHDA and CDR2 SQIVND (reference sequence). J gave up 6 bases and V 6 bases, and 8 bases lay outside the gene matches. This chain's CDR3 is CASSSGTGGMKTQYF. The CDR3 region has the DNA TGTGCCAGTAGCTCCGGGACAGGGGGCATGAAGACCCAGTACTTC.

The chain joins TRBV28 to TRBJ1-1; D not resolved. The V gene's germline CDR1 is MDHEN and CDR2 SYDVKM. The CDR3 totals 11 residues. V was cut by 3 bases and J by 8 bases, with 7 bases left in between. The CDR3 here is CASSFQAEAFF. CDR3 DNA sequence: TGTGCCAGCAGTTTTCAGGCGGAAGCTTTCTTT.

At least ten counts were recorded for this clone. This sequence joins TRBV7-2 and TRBJ2-1; no clear D. Per germline, CDR1 SGHTA and CDR2 FQGNSA. The V and J ends lost 5 bases and 10 bases respectively, with 12 bases between them. This CDR3 has 12 residues. CDR3 loop: CASSRASFEQFF. The DNA of the CDR3 is TGTGCCAGCAGCCGAGCATCTTTCGAGCAGTTCTTC.

This clone was detected only a few times. The chain employs TRBV6-1 and TRBJ1-3; D remains ambiguous. Trimming cost V 7 bases and J 6 bases, with 13 bases left between them. CDR3 length: 13 amino acids. The germline CDR1 and CDR2 sequences are MNHNS and SASEGT. The CDR3 DNA reads as TGTGCCAGCACACTGACTCTTCAAAACACCATATATTTT. It specifies CASTLTLQNTIYF.

This clone has only a few counts. The chain has TRBV30 and TRBJ1-3; D gene ambiguous. The V gene lost 2 bases and the J gene lost 11 bases, with 10 bases spanning the gap. The CDR3 has 11 amino acids. Germline loops: CDR1 GTSNPN, CDR2 SVGIG (reference sequence). The CDR3 reads CAWSSASPIYF. The CDR3 DNA reads TGTGCCTGGAGTTCCGCCAGCCCCATATATTTT.

In its sample, this clone was seen a few times. As DNA, the CDR3 is TGTGCCAGTCACCGGGGGGAAGTGGCGTCCGGGGAGCTGTTTTTT. It specifies CASHRGEVASGELFF. V usage is TRBV6-5 and J usage is TRBJ2-2; 7 bases are shared with TRBD2. J lost 6 bases, V lost 9 bases, and 13 bases had no gene match. The V gene's germline CDR1 is MNHEY and CDR2 SVGAGI. This CDR3 has 15 residues.

This clone was seen only a few times. The rearrangement uses TRBV9 and TRBJ1-4; 11 positions match TRBD1. The germline gives CDR1 SGDLS, CDR2 YYNGEE. The CDR3 covers 15 residues. V shed 4 bases and J 5 bases; nucleotides not matched to a gene: 4. The CDR3 spells CASSTGTGGNEKLFF. The CDR3 nucleotides read TGTGCCAGCAGCACAGGGACAGGGGGGAATGAAAAACTGTTTTTT.

This clone was observed a handful of times. This sample includes further DNA sequences coding for the same CDR3. The chain has TRBV11-3 and TRBJ2-7; D call uncertain. V lost 4 bases, J lost 0 bases, and 4 bases lay in between. Germline V gene sequence: CDR1 SGHNT, CDR2 YENEEA. There are 12 residues in the CDR3. The CDR3 sequence: CASSSDSYEQYV. In DNA, the CDR3 is TGTGCCAGCAGCTCGGACTCCTACGAGCAGTACGTC.